The 20 T cell receptor beta chains presented below share a single source sample, sequenced in a study of regulatory T cells in long-lasting Graves disease. According to the study, TCR beta libraries were built with iRepertoire HTBI primers and CDR3-region Arm-PCR. Each CDR3 protein is one row after TCRdb ran MiXCR on the multiplex PCR reads. This table has about half a million distinct CDR3 sequences, 20% to 25% appearing once. As for time point: persistent/refractory GD, antithyroid drugs over 5 years with positive TRAb. Researchers made the TCR library from RNA that was extracted from PBMCs. The sample in question was peripheral blood mononuclear cells (PBMCs), obtained when the disease was refractory, from a patient treated with antithyroid drugs. Source of these receptors: a female donor with Graves disease.

This clonotype showed up just a few times. The V and J genes are TRBV28 and TRBJ1-5, with a weak D call TRBD1 (5 bases). CDR3 size: 15 residues. Germline CDR1 MDHEN, CDR2 SYDVKM. Trimming stripped 5 bases from V and 5 bases from J, with 16 bases between. The CDR3 DNA reads as TGTGCCAGCAGTCTCGGGGCCCTCGAGGATCAGCCCCAGCATTTT. Its protein product is CASSLGALEDQPQHF.

This clonotype was found many times. The chain employs TRBV6-1 and TRBJ1-2; D call uncertain. The CDR3 consists of 12 residues. Germline CDR1 MNHNS, CDR2 SASEGT. Trimming pared 7 bases from V and 5 bases from J, leaving 11 bases between. The DNA for the CDR3 is TGTGCCAGCAACCCAGGAGGTTATGGCTACACCTTC. Encoded protein: CASNPGGYGYTF.

About this clonotype: The likely explanation is a read error, given a far larger clone one base away. This chain uses TRBV6-2 or TRBV6-3 with TRBJ1-4; 9 bases agree with TRBD1. This CDR3 comprises 17 residues. Germline CDR1 and CDR2: MNHEY and SVGEGT. As DNA, the CDR3 is TGTGCCAGCAGTCCCGACAGGGGGTTAATGGCTAATGAAAAACCGTTTTTT. Encoded protein: CASSPDRGLMANEKPFF.

This clonotype was counted once. The chain is built from TRBV27 and TRBJ1-2; 11 bases line up with TRBD1. The J segment lost 3 bases and the V segment lost 3 bases, leaving 6 bases of the junction unmatched. Germline CDR1 and CDR2: MNHEY and SMNVEV (reference sequence). The CDR3 extends over 16 amino acids. CDR3 sequence (DNA): TGTGCCAGCAGTTTCGCCGGGACAGGGGGATACTATGGCTACACCTTC. Residues: CASSFAGTGGYYGYTF.

There are a few counts of this clonotype. The chain carries TRBV3-1 and TRBJ1-1; no definite D call. The germline V gene encodes CDR1 LGHDT and CDR2 YNNKEL (reference sequence). Trimming pared 0 bases from V and 3 bases from J, leaving 11 bases between. CDR3 length: 15 residues. The CDR3 reads CASSQDQYGYTEAFF. The CDR3, as DNA: TGTGCCAGCAGCCAAGATCAGTACGGTTACACTGAAGCTTTCTTT. Filled out from reference TRBV3-1 and TRBJ1-1, the complete variable domain reads DTAVSQTPKYLVTQMGNDKSIKCEQNLGHDTMYWYKQDSKKFLKIMFSYNNKELIINETVPNRFSPKSPDKAHLNLHINSLELGDSAVYFCASSQDQYGYTEAFFGQGTRLTVV.

This clonotype was detected many times. The chain recombines TRBV12-3 or TRBV12-4 with TRBJ1-1; D unclear. The CDR3 runs 13 residues. V was shortened by 4 bases and J by 4 bases, with 10 bases between the two germline ends. The CDR3, as DNA: TGTGCCAGCAGTTCGTATTCGGGCACTGAAGCTTTCTTT. This codes for CASSSYSGTEAFF.

The chain has TRBV20-1 and TRBJ1-2; 9 nucleotides align to TRBD1. V shed 6 bases and J 5 bases; nucleotides not matched to a gene: 4. Germline V lookup: CDR1 DFQATT, CDR2 SNEGSKA (reference sequence). The length of the CDR3 is 12 residues. The CDR3 region has the DNA TGCAGTGCAATCGGGACAGGGTATGGCTACACCTTC. Protein product: CSAIGTGYGYTF.

In its sample, this clonotype was seen many times. V usage is TRBV7-8 and J usage is TRBJ2-2; the D gene is possibly TRBD1 (5 bases). CDR3 length: 14 amino acids. The V end lost 2 bases, the J end lost 2 bases, and 6 bases lay between the germline ends. Germline V gives CDR1 SGHVS, CDR2 FQNEAQ. In nucleotides, the CDR3 is TGTGCCAGCAGCTTAACAGGAAACACCGGGGAGCTGTTTTTT. The encoded protein is CASSLTGNTGELFF.

This clonotype was counted a few times. The chain couples TRBV7-9 to TRBJ2-5; D is unclear. Germline loops: CDR1 SEHNR, CDR2 FQNEAQ (reference sequence). Trimming shortened V by 5 bases and J by 2 bases, and 12 bases separated the two germline ends. The CDR3 is 14 residues long. CDR3 nucleotides: TGTGCCAGCAGCCTAGTAAACAGTCAAGAGACCCAGTACTTC. Protein sequence: CASSLVNSQETQYF.

This clonotype has only a few counts. The J gene is TRBJ2-7, the V gene TRBV20-1; the D gene could be TRBD1 or TRBD2 (5 bases each). Germline loops: CDR1 DFQATT, CDR2 SNEGSKA (reference sequence). The CDR3 length is 15 residues. Trimming cost V 3 bases and J 2 bases, with 17 bases left between them. The CDR3 spells CSARAMGDATYEQYF. In nucleotides, the CDR3 is TGCAGTGCTAGGGCCATGGGGGACGCTACCTACGAGCAGTACTTC.

V and J are TRBV10-3 and TRBJ2-2; TRBD2 matches at 7 bases. V shed 8 bases, J shed 1 base, and the junction held 7 bases outside the gene matches. CDR3 length equals 15 residues. Germline V gene sequence: CDR1 ENHRY, CDR2 SYGVKD. The CDR3 spells CAILRGDLNTGELFF. Written as DNA, the CDR3 is TGTGCCATCCTTCGGGGGGATTTGAACACCGGGGAGCTGTTTTTT.

About this clonotype itself: This clone may be a read error of a much larger clone one base away. The J gene is TRBJ2-7, the V gene TRBV12-3 or TRBV12-4, with 9 bases matching TRBD1. J lost 2 bases, V lost 4 bases, and 9 bases had no gene match. The CDR3 is made up of 16 amino acids. The DNA of the CDR3 is TGTGCCAGCAGTTCGGGATGGACAGGGGATCCCTACGAGCAGTACTTC. It encodes CASSSGWTGDPYEQYF.

This clonotype was observed many times. The chain carries TRBV2 and TRBJ1-4; 7 positions agree with TRBD1. CDR3 size: 14 residues. Germline CDR1 and CDR2: SNHLY and FYNNEI. J lost 7 bases, V lost 6 bases, and 8 bases had no gene match. CDR3 protein: CASRVQGRGEKLFF. In DNA, the CDR3 is TGTGCCAGCAGGGTACAGGGGAGAGGTGAAAAACTGTTTTTT.

About this clonotype itself: The conserved final phenylalanine or tryptophan is absent from the CDR3, which likely points to a read error. The rearrangement uses TRBV7-9 and TRBJ1-1, with a tentative D call TRBD1 (6 bases). The germline V and J ends were trimmed by 5 bases and 6 bases, with 13 bases remaining between them. CDR1 SEHNR and CDR2 FQNEAQ come from the germline V gene (reference sequence). The CDR3 extends over 13 amino acids. CDR3: CASSLTGRAEAFS. The CDR3 DNA reads TGTGCCAGCAGCCTCACAGGGAGGGCTGAAGCTTTCTCT.

This clonotype was picked up a small number of times. V gene TRBV7-3 combines with J gene TRBJ1-1; D gene ambiguous. CDR3 size: 14 residues. V was pared by 1 base and J by 1 base, with 7 bases between. The germline V gene encodes CDR1 SGHTA and CDR2 FQGTGA. The CDR3 spells CASSLNRQNTEAFF. The CDR3, as DNA: TGTGCCAGCAGCTTAAATCGACAGAACACTGAAGCTTTCTTT.

V gene TRBV20-1 combines with J gene TRBJ1-6; unclear D gene. The germline V gene has CDR1 DFQATT and CDR2 SNEGSKA (reference sequence). Trimming left V 4 bases short and J 9 bases short, with 22 bases between. This CDR3 is built from 16 residues. The CDR3 nucleotides read TGCAGTGCTATCCTCTCCGGGGTGGGTAACTTTTCACCCCTCCACTTT. Its protein is CSAILSGVGNFSPLHF.

As regards this clonotype: A read error may be the cause here, since a much bigger clone is one base away. V is TRBV15 and J is TRBJ1-2; D not resolved. Trimming removed 3 bases at V and 2 bases at J, with 7 bases between. Germline V gene lookup returns CDR1 LNHNV and CDR2 YYDKDF (reference sequence). The CDR3 consists of 13 residues. The CDR3 sequence is CATSSRKNYGYTF. CDR3 DNA: TGTGCCACCAGCAGCCGCAAGAACTATGGCTACACCTTC. Full variable domain (outside the CDR3, taken from reference TRBV15 and TRBJ1-2): DAMVIQNPRYQVTQFGKPVTLSCSQTLNHNVMYWYQQKSSQAPKLLFHYYDKDFNNEADTPDNFQSRRPNTSFCFLDIRSPGLGDTAMYLCATSSRKNYGYTFGSGTRLTVV.

This clonotype was detected many times. The V gene is TRBV7-2, the J gene TRBJ2-7, with 8 bases aligning to TRBD2. J was trimmed by 4 bases and V by 6 bases; bases with no gene match: 14. CDR1 and CDR2 (germline): SGHTA, FQGNSA. CDR3 length: 16 residues. The chain's CDR3 is CASRATGLDFSYEQYF. Written as DNA, the CDR3 is TGTGCCAGCAGGGCTACGGGACTAGACTTCTCGTACGAGCAGTACTTC.

The V gene is TRBV11-2, the J gene TRBJ2-1; TRBD2 agrees at 12 bases. The CDR3 has 17 amino acids. V was pared by 1 base and J by 10 bases, with 11 bases of the junction left unmatched. Germline loops: CDR1 SGHAT, CDR2 FQNNGV. In DNA form, the CDR3 reads TGTGCCAGCAGCTTAGGGAATCCGCCTAGCGGGGGGGAAGAGCAGTTCTTC. This encodes CASSLGNPPSGGEEQFF.

V gene TRBV28 combines with J gene TRBJ2-7, with 7 bases matching TRBD1. This CDR3 is 15 amino acids long. V shed 6 bases and J 1 base; nucleotides not matched to a gene: 9. Per the germline V gene, CDR1 is MDHEN and CDR2 is SYDVKM. CDR3 nucleotide sequence: TGTGCCAGCAGGCCCTGGACAGGAGAATCCTACGAGCAGTACTTC. Translating it yields CASRPWTGESYEQYF.